These 2 T cell receptor beta chains share one sample of origin, sequenced in a study of regulatory T cells in long-lasting Graves disease. Documented time point: persistent/refractory GD, antithyroid drugs over 5 years with positive TRAb. PBMCs were the source of the RNA used for TCR sequencing. Both iRepertoire HTBI primers and Arm-PCR of CDR3 regions were used to build the TCR beta libraries. TCRdb called the multiplex PCR reads again in MiXCR, with one record for every CDR3 protein. The data show approximately 400,000 distinct CDR3 sequences, with about 25% seen just once and about 27% held by the top ten. Source: peripheral blood mononuclear cells (PBMCs), taken when the disease was refractory, from a patient treated with antithyroid drugs. Source of these receptors: a female donor with Graves disease.

V gene TRBV9 combines with J gene TRBJ1-2, with unresolved D. V lost 2 bases and J lost 6, with 11 bases in between. CDR1 is SGDLS and CDR2 is YYNGEE in the germline V gene. The CDR3 loop spans 13 amino acids. The CDR3 is CASSVGPRDGYTF. For the CDR3, the DNA is TGTGCCAGCAGCGTCGGGCCCCGGGATGGCTACACCTTC.

With regard to this clonotype: This sequence may be a read error, since a much larger clone differs from it by one base. The chain combines TRBV24-1 with TRBJ2-4; 9 bases fit TRBD1. With V trimmed by 4 bases and J by 11 bases, 11 bases remained unmatched. The CDR3 has 15 residues. The V gene's germline CDR1 is KGHDR and CDR2 SFDVKD. For the CDR3, the DNA is TGTGCCACCAGTGACTCGACAGGGGGTTGGAACGTTCAGTACTTC. Its translation is CATSDSTGGWNVQYF.